Each of the 23 T cell receptor beta chains below was sequenced from the same sample in a study of blood T cell repertoires in COVID-19. Method: immunoSEQ multiplex PCR; TCRdb's copy keeps in-frame clones and lacks some. Here the sample spans about 170,000 clones, 83% being singletons. Sequencing used peripheral blood. All receptors come from a woman of 80 years or more with acute or convalescent COVID-19.

V and J are TRBV28 and TRBJ1-5; 10 bases line up with TRBD1. Losses at the gene ends were 1 base for V and 16 bases for J; bases not matched to a gene: 19. Germline-derived CDR1 and CDR2 are MDHEN and SYDVKM. CDR3 length: 17 amino acids. CDR3 nucleotide sequence: TGTGCCAGCAGTTTATATGGGGGACAGGGGAGAATGGTGGGAAAACATTTT. Translated: CASSLYGGQGRMVGKHF.

The CDR3, as DNA: TGTGCCAGCAGCCTCCGGGGTGGCAGACCGAACACTGAAGCTTTCTTT. It translates to CASSLRGGRPNTEAFF. The rearrangement uses TRBV5-4 and TRBJ1-1, with D hard to call. Germline V gene sequence: CDR1 SGHNT, CDR2 YYREEE (reference sequence). The CDR3 consists of 16 residues. V lost 4 bases and J lost 1, with 17 bases in between.

The chain is built from TRBV5-1 and TRBJ2-7; 9 bases line up with TRBD1. Germline assignment: CDR1 SGHRS and CDR2 YFSETQ. Trimming took 0 bases from V and 4 from J; bases not matched to a gene: 5. CDR3 size: 15 residues. CDR3 nucleotides: TGCGCCAGCAGCTTGGAACAGGGGGCGATTTACGAGCAGTACTTC. It yields the protein CASSLEQGAIYEQYF.

The chain couples TRBV6-1 to TRBJ1-2, with D hard to call. The CDR3 spans 14 residues. Germline-derived CDR1 and CDR2 are MNHNS and SASEGT. V gave up 0 bases and J gave up 8 bases, with 13 bases separating them. CDR3 protein: CASSEAGRARGYTF. CDR3 bases: TGTGCCAGCAGTGAAGCGGGGAGGGCGAGAGGCTACACCTTC.

V is TRBV6-5 and J is TRBJ1-1, with 7 bases that match TRBD1. CDR1 and CDR2 from the germline V gene are MNHEY and SVGAGI. The CDR3 is 13 residues long. With 7 bases clipped from V and 6 bases from J, the junction kept 8 bases outside the gene matches. CDR3: CASIGGPQPEAFF. The CDR3 DNA sequence: TGTGCCAGCATAGGGGGCCCACAGCCTGAAGCTTTCTTT.

The chain employs TRBV5-8 and TRBJ2-5, with 9 positions matching TRBD1. Germline CDR1 and CDR2: SGHTS and YDEGEE. V trimming: 3 bases; J trimming: 3 bases; junction bases outside the gene matches: 3. This CDR3 contains 14 residues. The CDR3 DNA reads TGTGCCAGCAGCTCTCGGACAGGGGAAGAGACCCAGTACTTC. Translating gives CASSSRTGEETQYF.

The V call is TRBV30, the J call TRBJ1-4, with D possibly being TRBD1 (5 bases). The V gene lost 1 base and the J gene lost 6 bases, with 18 bases spanning the gap. This CDR3 is built from 16 residues. CDR1 and CDR2 from the germline V gene are GTSNPN and SVGIG (reference sequence). CDR3 DNA: TGTGCCTGGAGTGCTTATGCAGGGAAAGGGGATGAAAAACTGTTTTTT. It yields the protein CAWSAYAGKGDEKLFF.

This rearrangement joins TRBV30 to TRBJ2-7; perhaps TRBD1 as D (6 bases). Trimming removed 4 bases at V and 0 bases at J, with 16 bases between. Germline V gene data show CDR1 as GTSNPN and CDR2 as SVGIG (reference sequence). This CDR3 region has 15 residues. CDR3 sequence reads: CAWTTAGDNSYEQYF. The CDR3 DNA reads as TGTGCCTGGACTACCGCCGGGGACAACTCCTACGAGCAGTACTTC.

The chain is built from TRBV7-6 and TRBJ2-6, with 9 bases fitting TRBD1. CDR1 is SGHVS, CDR2 FNYEAQ, per germline. CDR3 length: 19 residues. J gave up 0 bases and V 2 bases, and 8 bases lay outside the gene matches. CDR3 amino acids: CASSLYGQGPYSGANVLTF. The CDR3, as DNA: TGTGCCAGCAGCTTATACGGACAGGGGCCCTACTCTGGGGCCAACGTCCTGACTTTC.

V usage is TRBV5-1 and J usage is TRBJ1-1; D perhaps matches TRBD1 (6 bases). Trimming cost V 4 bases and J 3 bases, with 16 bases left between them. The CDR3 is 15 residues long. Per germline, CDR1 SGHRS and CDR2 YFSETQ. Written as DNA, the CDR3 is TGCGCCAGCAGCCCGATACAGGGTCAGGACACTGAAGCTTTCTTT. The encoded protein is CASSPIQGQDTEAFF.

This chain links TRBV19 with TRBJ1-1; a weak D match, TRBD1 (5 bases). V lost 6 bases and J lost 5, with 19 bases in between. This CDR3 contains 15 residues. The germline V gene encodes CDR1 LNHDA and CDR2 SQIVND (reference sequence). The CDR3 protein is CASRTQDGGMTEAFF. In DNA, the CDR3 is TGTGCCAGTAGGACCCAGGACGGGGGGATGACTGAAGCTTTCTTT.

The V gene is TRBV2, the J gene TRBJ1-4, with 9 bases matching TRBD1. V lost 4 bases to trimming and J lost 4 bases; unmatched junction nucleotides: 1. The CDR3 sequence is 14 residues long. In germline, CDR1 is SNHLY, CDR2 FYNNEI. The CDR3 spells CASSGTGVNEKLFF. The CDR3 bases are TGTGCCAGCAGTGGGACAGGGGTTAATGAAAAACTGTTTTTT.

The chain joins TRBV25-1 to TRBJ1-2; the D is unclear. The CDR3 extends over 14 amino acids. With 3 bases removed from V and 3 bases from J, the gap between germline ends came to 11 bases. Germline V lookup: CDR1 MGHDK, CDR2 SYGVNS. The CDR3 reads CASSEAGADYGYTF. For the CDR3, the DNA is TGTGCCAGCAGTGAGGCCGGAGCTGACTATGGCTACACCTTC.

J is TRBJ1-6 and V is TRBV11-2; tentative D call: TRBD1 (6 bases). CDR1 and CDR2 from the germline V gene are SGHAT and FQNNGV. With 2 bases removed from V and 4 bases from J, the gap between germline ends came to 21 bases. There are 19 residues in the CDR3. The CDR3 here is CASSLRGPGQSTYNSPLHF. DNA for the CDR3: TGTGCCAGCAGCTTACGAGGGCCCGGACAGAGCACTTATAATTCACCCCTCCACTTT.

This clone came up once. The chain uses TRBV30 and TRBJ1-1; a possible D gene is TRBD1 (5 bases). The germline CDR1 and CDR2 sequences are GTSNPN and SVGIG (reference sequence). CDR3 length equals 15 residues. V lost 3 bases to trimming and J lost 3 bases, with 17 bases between them. This CDR3 reads CAWRKRGRDYTEAFF. The DNA of the CDR3 is TGTGCCTGGAGGAAGAGAGGCAGGGACTACACTGAAGCTTTCTTT. The whole variable domain, filled in from reference TRBV30 and TRBJ1-1, reads SQTIHQWPATLVQPVGSPLSLECTVEGTSNPNLYWYRQAAGRGLQLLFYSVGIGQISSEVPQNLSASRPQDRQFILSSKKLLLSDSGFYLCAWRKRGRDYTEAFFGQGTRLTVV.

The table lists this clone with a few counts. The chain carries TRBV2 and TRBJ2-1; 8 positions agree with TRBD2. J gave up 9 bases and V 9 bases, and 10 bases lay outside the gene matches. The CDR3 contains 13 residues. From germline, CDR1 is SNHLY and CDR2 FYNNEI. The CDR3, as DNA: TGTGCCAGTCAGTCCGGGGGGGTAGGTGAGCAGTTCTTC. Translating gives CASQSGGVGEQFF.

This rearrangement joins TRBV19 to TRBJ2-7, with a possible D match to TRBD2 (5 bases). This CDR3 has 15 residues. V was trimmed by 1 base and J by 4 bases, leaving 14 bases between them. Germline V CDR1 and CDR2: LNHDA, SQIVND (reference sequence). The CDR3 sequence is CASSIAAGSSYEQYF. The CDR3 nucleotides are TGTGCCAGTAGTATAGCGGCGGGCAGCTCTTACGAGCAGTACTTC.

The chain carries TRBV29-1 and TRBJ1-1; D is perhaps TRBD1 (6 bases). The CDR3 runs 12 residues. V lost 4 bases and J 3 bases, leaving 9 bases between the germline ends. CDR1 is SQVTM and CDR2 is ANQGSEA in the germline V gene. This chain's CDR3 is CSVGAGDTEAFF. The CDR3 bases are TGCAGCGTTGGTGCAGGGGACACTGAAGCTTTCTTT.

The CDR3 coding sequence is TGTGCCAGCAGCGTTCTTCCCTCGAGCGGATCCTACAATGAGCAGTTCTTC. It translates to CASSVLPSSGSYNEQFF. The chain recombines TRBV9 with TRBJ2-1; a possible D gene is TRBD2 (5 bases). The CDR3 runs 17 residues. V gave up 2 bases and J gave up 1 base, with 16 bases separating them. Germline CDR1 is SGDLS and CDR2 is YYNGEE.

The chain recombines TRBV15 with TRBJ1-5, with a possible D match to TRBD1 (5 bases). Looked up from germline, CDR1 is LNHNV and CDR2 is YYDKDF (reference sequence). CDR3 length: 15 amino acids. Trimming cost V 4 bases and J 7 bases, with 17 bases left between them. DNA of the CDR3: TGTGCCACCAGCACCACAACGGGGGGGTGGCAGCCCCAGCATTTT. This sequence encodes CATSTTTGGWQPQHF.

The rearrangement uses TRBV7-2 and TRBJ2-7, with TRBD2 matching 8 bases. CDR1 and CDR2 from the germline V gene are SGHTA and FQGNSA. The CDR3 spans 16 residues. The junction had 7 bases not matched to a gene; V was cut back by 1 base and J by 2 bases. Here the CDR3 reads CASSLGGVAGTYEQYF. The CDR3 DNA sequence: TGTGCCAGCAGCTTAGGCGGGGTAGCGGGGACCTACGAGCAGTACTTC.

V and J are TRBV7-2 and TRBJ2-2; 9 bases are a match to TRBD2. V was clipped by 7 bases and J by 5 bases; unmatched bases: 5. From germline, CDR1 is SGHTA and CDR2 FQGNSA. The CDR3 sequence is 14 residues long. CDR3 sequence: CASNPSGVTGELFF. The DNA for the CDR3 is TGTGCCAGCAACCCTAGCGGGGTGACCGGGGAGCTGTTTTTT. The full variable domain, with the rest looked up from reference TRBV7-2 and TRBJ2-2, is GAGVSQSPSNKVTEKGKDVELRCDPISGHTALYWYRQSLGQGLEFLIYFQGNSAPDKSGLPSDRFSAERTGGSVSTLTIQRTQQEDSAVYLCASNPSGVTGELFFGEGSRLTVL.

The chain combines TRBV6-5 with TRBJ2-7; 9 positions agree with TRBD1. With V trimmed by 8 bases and J by 3 bases, 11 bases remained unmatched. Germline assignment: CDR1 MNHEY and CDR2 SVGAGI. The CDR3 contains 15 residues. CDR3 residues: CASSMNGQGFYEQYF. The CDR3 DNA sequence: TGTGCCAGCTCAATGAACGGACAGGGGTTCTACGAGCAGTACTTC.